The 10 T cell receptor beta chains below all came from one sample that was sequenced in a study of STAT3 mutations in large granular lymphocyte leukemia. General observations from the study: In T-cell large granular lymphocyte leukemia, about half of patients showed multiple immunodominant subclonotypes.

TCRdb keeps only in-frame clones here, not all; method: immunoSEQ multiplex PCR. The table has 4,500 to 5,500 clones, roughly 94% seen once. These receptors have no known antigen. Sequenced material: peripheral blood mononuclear cells. Source of these receptors: a man aged 55 to 70 with T-cell large granular lymphocyte leukemia. Some clones in this sample may be carry-over from other donors' samples.

The chain uses TRBV4-2 and TRBJ2-5; D not resolved. The CDR3 runs 16 residues. V gave up 1 base and J gave up 2 bases, with 14 bases separating them. CDR1 is LGHNA and CDR2 is YNFKEQ in the germline V gene. CDR3 residues: CASSQVHFGPQETQYF. Written as DNA, the CDR3 is TGTGCCAGCAGCCAAGTTCATTTTGGGCCTCAAGAGACCCAGTACTTC.

The rearrangement uses TRBV7-9 and TRBJ2-1; 8 bases line up with TRBD1. The J segment lost 1 base and the V segment lost 4 bases, leaving 3 bases of the junction unmatched. The CDR3 is 15 amino acids. CDR1 SEHNR and CDR2 FQNEAQ come from the germline V gene (reference sequence). The CDR3 region is CASSSRDRSYNEQFF. The CDR3 nucleotides read TGTGCCAGCAGCTCCCGGGACAGGTCCTACAATGAGCAGTTCTTC.

The J gene is TRBJ2-1, the V gene TRBV18; the match to TRBD2 covers 14 bases. CDR1 and CDR2 from the germline V gene are KGHSH and LQKENI. The CDR3 extends over 15 amino acids. V was pared by 3 bases and J by 10 bases, with 5 bases of the junction left unmatched. Here the CDR3 reads CASSPGLAGAREQFF. As DNA, the CDR3 is TGTGCCAGCTCACCGGGACTAGCGGGAGCTCGGGAGCAGTTCTTC.

The CDR3 nucleotides read TGTGCCAGCAGCGGATCCCGGACGGGAAACACCATATATTTT. Protein sequence: CASSGSRTGNTIYF. V and J are TRBV7-9 and TRBJ1-3; no clear D gene. This CDR3 has 14 amino acids. CDR1 SEHNR and CDR2 FQNEAQ come from the germline V gene (reference sequence). The V gene lost 5 bases and the J gene lost 4 bases, with 12 bases spanning the gap.

This chain connects TRBV13 to TRBJ2-3, with 12 bases fitting TRBD1. V dropped 5 bases and J dropped 5; count of bases not matched to a gene: 11. From germline, CDR1 is PRHDT and CDR2 FYEKMQ (reference sequence). This CDR3 has 17 residues. The CDR3 region is CASSGEWDRGRGDTQYF. The CDR3 bases are TGTGCCAGCAGCGGAGAATGGGACAGGGGGCGCGGAGATACGCAGTATTTT.

J is TRBJ1-5 and V is TRBV30; possible D gene TRBD1, 5 bases. V lost 1 base and J lost 1, with 8 bases in between. The CDR3 extends over 14 amino acids. CDR1 GTSNPN and CDR2 SVGIG come from the germline V gene (reference sequence). CDR3 bases: TGTGCCTGGAGTGAGGGGCTGAGCAATCAGCCCCAGCATTTT. This gives the protein CAWSEGLSNQPQHF.

This clone counts as large. The genes are TRBV10-2 and TRBJ2-7; weak D call: TRBD1 (8 bases). The CDR3 runs to 13 residues. Trimming cost V 4 bases and J 5 bases, with 12 bases left between them. Germline values: CDR1 WSHSY, CDR2 SAAADI. The CDR3 spells CASSVQGGHEQYF. For the CDR3, the DNA is TGCGCCAGCAGTGTACAGGGGGGGCACGAGCAGTACTTC.

V gene TRBV18 combines with J gene TRBJ1-3; 11 positions match TRBD1. The CDR3 length is 16 residues. V shed 2 bases and J 3 bases; nucleotides not matched to a gene: 3. The germline CDR1 and CDR2 sequences are KGHSH and LQKENI. CDR3 loop: CASSPGQGALGNTIYF. The CDR3 nucleotides read TGTGCCAGCTCACCAGGACAGGGGGCGCTTGGAAACACCATATATTTT.

CDR3 sequence reads: CSVADRGRYNEQFF. The CDR3 DNA is TGCAGCGTTGCCGACAGGGGGCGATACAATGAGCAGTTCTTC. This sequence joins TRBV29-1 and TRBJ2-1; TRBD1 aligns across 10 bases. With V trimmed by 4 bases and J by 4 bases, 4 bases remained unmatched. From germline, CDR1 is SQVTM and CDR2 ANQGSEA. The CDR3 sequence is 14 residues long.

This chain links TRBV7-8 with TRBJ2-1; D remains ambiguous. Trimming took 1 base from V and 5 from J, leaving 3 bases between them. The CDR3 has 12 amino acids. Germline CDR1 SGHVS, CDR2 FQNEAQ. CDR3: CASSLGNNEQFF. The CDR3 DNA sequence: TGTGCCAGCAGCTTAGGAAACAATGAGCAGTTCTTC.